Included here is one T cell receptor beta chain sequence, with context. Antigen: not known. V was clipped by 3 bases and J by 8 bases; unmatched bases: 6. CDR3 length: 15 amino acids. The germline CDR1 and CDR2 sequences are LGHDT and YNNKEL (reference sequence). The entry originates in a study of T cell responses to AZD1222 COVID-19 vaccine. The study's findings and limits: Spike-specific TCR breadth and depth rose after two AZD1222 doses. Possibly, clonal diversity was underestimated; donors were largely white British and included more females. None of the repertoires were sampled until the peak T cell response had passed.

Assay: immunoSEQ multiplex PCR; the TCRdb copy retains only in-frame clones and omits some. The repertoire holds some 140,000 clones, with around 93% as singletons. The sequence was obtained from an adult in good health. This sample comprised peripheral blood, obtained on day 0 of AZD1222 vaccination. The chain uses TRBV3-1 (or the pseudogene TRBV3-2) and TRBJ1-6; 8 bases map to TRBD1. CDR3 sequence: CASSQSWTGHSPLHF. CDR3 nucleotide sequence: TGTGCCAGCAGCCAGAGCTGGACAGGGCATTCACCCCTCCACTTT.